The clone carrying this T cell receptor (beta chain) was detected only a few times. This sample was included in a study of T-cell memory formation after mild COVID-19. A single record per CDR3 protein comes from TCRdb applying MiXCR to the 5' RACE reads. Of around 300,000 distinct CDR3 sequences listed, roughly 15% are singletons. This CDR3 has 15 amino acids. CDR1 is LGHNA, CDR2 YSLEER, per germline. Trimming cost V 4 bases and J 4 bases, with 17 bases left between them. The sequenced material came from PBMCs or a T cell subset sorted from them (not recorded which). The chain couples TRBV4-3 to TRBJ2-7, with D tentatively TRBD1 (6 bases). This receptor was taken from a man aged 18 to 30 who had mild COVID-19 (a few samples of this study predate the infection). Cell type and time point are not known. The CDR3 DNA follows: TGCGCCAGCAGCCCACAAACAGGGTTCGGGTACGAGCAGTACTTC. Translated, it gives CASSPQTGFGYEQYF.